This TCR beta chain was sequenced in a study of blood T cells in healthy people across ages (dated by TCRdb to between 2015 and 2017). Regarding the complete study: Template switching captured roughly one uniquely barcoded TCR beta cDNA molecule per two T cells in model experiments. To track age-related changes in TCR beta repertoire diversity, the study relied on deep sequencing normalized with unique cDNA molecular identifiers. Four age groups were formed from the donors: young (average approximately 16 years), middle-aged (around 39), aged (roughly 58) and long-lived (around 80). To avoid experimental bias, donors of different ages were spread randomly across the sequencing lanes. Using the same blood draw, the study looked at two additional independent replicas of 1 million unique cDNA reads for two donors, one aged 18 to 30 and the other aged 80 or older. The paper as a whole reports these results and caveats: Since profiling was done on bulk unsorted PBMCs, naive and antigen-experienced compartments could not be conclusively compared. As age increased, observed TCR beta diversity per million T cells dropped in a roughly linear way, and a significant reduction was already evident by age approximately 40. Compared with the aged group, the long-lived group had more naive CD4+ T cells, fewer expanded clones and increased TCR diversity, a pattern suggesting age selection. There was a strong correlation between observed TCR beta diversity and the percentage of naive T cells measured by flow cytometry. Estimates of total diversity from one million sequenced T cells were regarded as lower bounds and underestimates. Because the CMV infection status of the donors was unknown, age-related changes in expanded clonotypes may potentially have been confounded.

As for this clonotype: No antigen is known for it. One base away there is no much larger clone; base qualities are not given.

From a lookup of the germline V gene, CDR1 and CDR2 are SGHRS and YFSETQ. The CDR3, from cysteine to phenylalanine, totals 13 residues. The entry retains the CDR3 DNA only, 39 bases that are in frame from base 1. The junction carries 8 bases between V and J, which are trimmed by 0 bases and 10 bases respectively. The library was obtained by 5' RACE. Sequencing relied on an Illumina HiSeq 2500. A second PCR of roughly 7 to 11 cycles was performed with a sample-barcoded 5' primer and a J-beta primer mix. A unique molecular identifier was introduced onto each TCR beta cDNA molecule by a template-switch 5' adaptor carrying 12 random nucleotides. At least 2.5 million CDR3-containing paired-end reads were obtained from each sample. The Mint cDNA synthesis kit, primed by a TRBC-specific oligonucleotide, was used to synthesize first-strand cDNA from all RNA. All cDNA was treated with uracil-DNA glycosylase and then went through a first 18-cycle PCR with the universal primers M1SS and BC2_uni_R. The original methods were these. For normalization, 1 million high-quality reads were randomly selected from each sample, with every read carrying a distinct molecular identifier. Reads sharing molecular identifiers were discarded rather than binned into consensus sequences. CDR3 identification, clonotype clustering and error correction used MiTCR with a Q25 quality threshold and the strictest error-elimination algorithm. A nonparametric unseen species model with Euler transformation was used to estimate lower-bound total TCR beta diversity. TCRdb applied fastp at Q25 and MiXCR to the public reads, then kept only in-frame beta chains. Rows are combined by CDR3 protein, so each entry shows the most common genes and DNA. TCRdb, not the original authors, processed these V and J calls. The sample includes nearly 800,000 distinct CDR3 sequences, with roughly 50% observed a single time. The ten most abundant clones make up around 25% of the sample.

The donors were around 39 Caucasian individuals from Russia, aged roughly 6 to 90 years, who were systemically healthy. Around 10 milliliters of peripheral blood were drawn from each donor into EDTA-treated Vacutainer tubes. Ficoll-Paque density-gradient centrifugation was used to isolate PBMCs, with at least 6 million per sample. Total RNA, at least 6 micrograms per sample, was extracted from PBMCs with Trizol reagent. Naive CD45RAhigh/CD27high T cell percentages were measured by flow cytometry on a PBMC aliquot from every donor. The TCR was taken from a man aged 40-50 years in good health. Rearrangement joined TRBV5-1 to TRBJ2-6; the D gene assignment is ambiguous. The sequencing input was blood. The CDR3: CASSLDSPNVLTF. DNA sequence: TGCGCCAGCAGCTTGGACTCTCCTAACGTCCTGACTTTC.